These 20 T cell receptor beta chains originate from one sample sequenced in a study of blood T cell repertoires in COVID-19. The repertoire was sequenced with immunoSEQ multiplex PCR; TCRdb's copy has only in-frame clones and lacks some. The sample lists fewer than 85,000 clones, around 77% seen once, with approximately 2.1% in the top ten. Sequenced material: peripheral blood. Receptors originate from a man in his sixties or seventies with COVID-19, enrolled during active disease.

This clone has only one observation. The chain joins TRBV18 to TRBJ1-1, with D perhaps matching TRBD1 (5 bases). Looked up from germline, CDR1 is KGHSH and CDR2 is LQKENI. This CDR3 has 15 amino acids. V was pared by 2 bases and J by 1 base, with 11 bases between. DNA for the CDR3: TGTGCCAGCTCACCAACGAATGACAGGAACACTGAAGCTTTCTTT. It yields the protein CASSPTNDRNTEAFF.

The V gene is TRBV9, the J gene TRBJ2-2, with 10 bases aligning to TRBD2. This CDR3 has 17 amino acids. With 4 bases clipped from V and 7 bases from J, the junction kept 13 bases outside the gene matches. Germline CDR1 SGDLS, CDR2 YYNGEE. Written as DNA, the CDR3 is TGTGCCAGCAGCAACAGGGCTAGCGGGAGAGTTGGCGGGGAGCTGTTTTTT. This encodes CASSNRASGRVGGELFF.

The chain uses TRBV10-2 and TRBJ2-5; TRBD2 agrees at 13 bases. Germline CDR1 is WSHSY and CDR2 is SAAADI. V dropped 6 bases and J dropped 5; count of bases not matched to a gene: 6. This CDR3 has 15 amino acids. Written as DNA, the CDR3 is TGCGCCAGCAGACTAGCGGGAGGGCCGGGGGAGACCCAGTACTTC. Its translation is CASRLAGGPGETQYF.

The chain is built from TRBV29-1 and TRBJ2-7, with unresolved D. V lost 2 bases to trimming and J lost 4 bases, with 12 bases between them. CDR1 SQVTM and CDR2 ANQGSEA come from the germline V gene. The length of the CDR3 is 13 residues. For the CDR3, the DNA is TGCAGCGTTGAATCCAGCGAGACGTACGAGCAGTACTTC. It codes for CSVESSETYEQYF.

This clone was picked up a small number of times. This chain links TRBV14 with TRBJ1-3; no clear D gene. The V and J ends lost 3 bases and 7 bases respectively, with 13 bases between them. Germline V lookup: CDR1 SGHDN, CDR2 FVKESK. This CDR3 contains 14 residues. The CDR3: CASSHAWRGNTIYF. The CDR3, as DNA: TGTGCCAGCAGCCACGCCTGGAGAGGGAACACCATATATTTT.

The chain is built from TRBV12-3 or TRBV12-4 and TRBJ2-1; 10 bases line up with TRBD2. V lost 7 bases, J lost 9 bases, and 6 bases stayed unmatched. The CDR3 runs 13 residues. The CDR3 sequence: CASTQREGGEQFF. The CDR3 DNA is TGTGCCAGCACACAGCGGGAGGGTGGTGAGCAGTTCTTC.

V is TRBV28 and J is TRBJ2-1, with TRBD2 as a possible D gene (5 bases). V shed 3 bases and J shed 4 bases, with 13 bases lying between them. The CDR3 runs to 15 residues. Germline CDR1 reads MDHEN; CDR2 reads SYDVKM. In nucleotides, the CDR3 is TGTGCCAGCAGTTTGATTAGCGAACCTTACAATGAGCAGTTCTTC. Protein product: CASSLISEPYNEQFF.

The chain links TRBV2 to TRBJ1-4, with D unresolved. This CDR3 is built from 13 residues. Between the trimmed V and J ends, which lost 9 bases and 0 bases, there was a span of 8 bases. CDR1 is SNHLY, CDR2 FYNNEI, per germline. CDR3 in amino acids: CASMYATNEKLFF. For the CDR3, the DNA is TGTGCCAGTATGTATGCAACTAATGAAAAACTGTTTTTT.

This clone was found a few times. The chain employs TRBV28 and TRBJ1-2, with D perhaps matching TRBD1 (5 bases). There are 16 residues in the CDR3. Looked up from germline, CDR1 is MDHEN and CDR2 is SYDVKM. V shed 5 bases and J shed 4 bases, with 20 bases lying between them. The CDR3, as DNA: TGTGCCAGCAGTCTTAGACAGATTCGTATGGGCTATGGCTACACCTTC. Translating gives CASSLRQIRMGYGYTF.

The chain uses TRBV28 and TRBJ1-5; the D gene is possibly TRBD1 (6 bases). Trimming stripped 8 bases from V and 9 bases from J, with 23 bases between. Germline V lookup: CDR1 MDHEN, CDR2 SYDVKM. The CDR3 totals 15 residues. CDR3 loop: CASGNYQGFPGPQHF. CDR3 bases: TGTGCCAGCGGAAATTACCAGGGGTTCCCAGGGCCCCAGCATTTT.

The chain links TRBV6-5 to TRBJ1-5; D is unclear. Germline V lookup: CDR1 MNHEY, CDR2 SVGAGI. Trimming pared 5 bases from V and 3 bases from J, leaving 8 bases between. The CDR3 spans 13 residues. DNA for the CDR3: TGTGCCAGCAGTAATAGTTTCAATCAGCCCCAGCATTTT. Translating it yields CASSNSFNQPQHF.

The rearrangement uses TRBV7-9 and TRBJ1-2; possible D gene TRBD1, 5 bases. The V and J ends lost 3 bases and 4 bases respectively, with 15 bases between them. There are 15 residues in the CDR3. Germline CDR1 is SEHNR and CDR2 is FQNEAQ (reference sequence). This CDR3 reads CASSLYLGGAYGYTF. CDR3 in DNA: TGTGCCAGCAGCTTGTATCTTGGAGGGGCCTATGGCTACACCTTC.

This chain links TRBV7-9 with TRBJ2-7, with D tentatively TRBD1 (5 bases). CDR3 length: 17 amino acids. CDR1 is SEHNR, CDR2 FQNEAQ, per germline (reference sequence). Trimming removed 1 base from V and 3 bases from J, with 19 bases in between. The CDR3 bases are TGTGCCAGCAGCTTAGTCGGTTACAGGCAGAACCTCTACGAGCAGTACTTC. It yields the protein CASSLVGYRQNLYEQYF.

V is TRBV30 and J is TRBJ1-1; D possibly corresponds to TRBD1 (5 bases). V lost 2 bases and J lost 5, with 15 bases in between. The CDR3 spans 14 residues. The germline V gene encodes CDR1 GTSNPN and CDR2 SVGIG (reference sequence). CDR3 loop: CAWSLTGGRTEAFF. CDR3 in DNA: TGTGCCTGGAGTCTGACGGGGGGACGGACTGAAGCTTTCTTT. Together with reference TRBV30 and TRBJ1-1, the CDR3 gives the full variable domain: SQTIHQWPATLVQPVGSPLSLECTVEGTSNPNLYWYRQAAGRGLQLLFYSVGIGQISSEVPQNLSASRPQDRQFILSSKKLLLSDSGFYLCAWSLTGGRTEAFFGQGTRLTVV.

The chain combines TRBV27 with TRBJ1-5, with a tentative D call TRBD1 (6 bases). The CDR3 is 17 amino acids. Looked up from germline, CDR1 is MNHEY and CDR2 is SMNVEV (reference sequence). V was shortened by 8 bases and J by 4 bases, with 24 bases between the two germline ends. The CDR3 is CASAQRQGRRGNQPQHF. CDR3 in DNA: TGTGCCAGCGCCCAGCGCCAGGGGCGCAGGGGTAATCAGCCCCAGCATTTT.

The chain carries TRBV5-5 and TRBJ1-4; no clear D. V was shortened by 1 base and J by 8 bases, with 15 bases between the two germline ends. Looked up from germline, CDR1 is SGHKS and CDR2 is YYEKEE (reference sequence). The CDR3 covers 15 residues. The CDR3 nucleotides read TGTGCCAGCAGCTTGTTTGAGGGTGGGAAGGAAAAACTGTTTTTT. Translated: CASSLFEGGKEKLFF.

The J gene is TRBJ2-3, the V gene TRBV18; TRBD1 aligns across 7 bases. V was pared by 4 bases and J by 0 bases, with 4 bases of the junction left unmatched. The CDR3 has 15 amino acids. Germline assignment: CDR1 KGHSH and CDR2 LQKENI. The CDR3 nucleotides are TGTGCCAGCTCACTTAGACAGGGAAGCACAGATACGCAGTATTTT. This translates into CASSLRQGSTDTQYF.

This sequence joins TRBV7-2 and TRBJ1-1, with D maybe TRBD1 (6 bases). The CDR3 has 14 residues. In germline, CDR1 is SGHTA, CDR2 FQGNSA. Trimming took off 6 bases at V and 4 bases at J, with 15 bases between the two ends. CDR3 sequence reads: CASRRQGSTTEAFF. The DNA for the CDR3 is TGTGCCAGCAGGCGTCAGGGGAGTACCACTGAAGCTTTCTTT.

The V call is TRBV2, the J call TRBJ2-5, with 10 bases matching TRBD1. The CDR3 extends over 15 amino acids. CDR1 is SNHLY and CDR2 is FYNNEI in the germline V gene. Losses at the gene ends were 7 bases for V and 4 bases for J; bases not matched to a gene: 9. CDR3 residues: CASTPRGQGGETQYF. The DNA for the CDR3 is TGTGCCAGCACCCCACGTGGACAGGGGGGAGAGACCCAGTACTTC.

The chain carries TRBV28 and TRBJ1-2, with D uncertain. CDR3 length equals 12 residues. V lost 5 bases and J lost 4, with 8 bases in between. Germline lookup yields CDR1 MDHEN and CDR2 SYDVKM. The CDR3 is CASSLEVYGYTF. Written as DNA, the CDR3 is TGTGCCAGCAGTCTCGAGGTCTATGGCTACACCTTC.